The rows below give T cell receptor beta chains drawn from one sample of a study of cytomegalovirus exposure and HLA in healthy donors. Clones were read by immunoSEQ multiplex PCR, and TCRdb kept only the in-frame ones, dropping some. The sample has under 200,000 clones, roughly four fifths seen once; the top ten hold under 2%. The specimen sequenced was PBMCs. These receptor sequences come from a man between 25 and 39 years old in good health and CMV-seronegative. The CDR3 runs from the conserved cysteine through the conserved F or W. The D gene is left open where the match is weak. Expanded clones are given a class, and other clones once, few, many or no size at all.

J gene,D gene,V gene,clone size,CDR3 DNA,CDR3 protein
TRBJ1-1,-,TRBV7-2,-,TGTGCCAGCAGCTCCGGGGGTGCGGCTGGGAGAGCTTTCTTT,CASSSGGAAGRAFF
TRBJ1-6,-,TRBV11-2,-,TGTGCCAGCAGCCACCTCCCACACAATTCACCCCTCCACTTT,CASSHLPHNSPLHF
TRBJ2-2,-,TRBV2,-,TGTGCCCAAGCTAAGGGGGCCGGGGAGCTGTTTTTT,CAQAKGAGELFF
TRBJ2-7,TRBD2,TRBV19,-,TGTGCCAGTAGTGATGCACTAGCGGGGCACTACGAGCAGTACTTC,CASSDALAGHYEQYF
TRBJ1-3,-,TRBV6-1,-,TGTGCCAGCAGTGAAGAGGCAGGTTCTGGAAACACCATATATTTT,CASSEEAGSGNTIYF
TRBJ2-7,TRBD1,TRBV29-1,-,TGCAGCGTTGATCTCGGACAGGGGGCGTACGAGCAGTACTTC,CSVDLGQGAYEQYF
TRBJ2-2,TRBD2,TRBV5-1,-,TGCGCCAGCAGCTTGGAAGCTAGCGGGGAGGCGAACACCGGGGAGCTGTTTTTT,CASSLEASGEANTGELFF
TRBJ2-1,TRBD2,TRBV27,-,TGTGCCAGCAATCGCGGGAGGGCCTTTGAGGAGCAGTTCTTC,CASNRGRAFEEQFF
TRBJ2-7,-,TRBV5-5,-,TGTGCCAGCAGCCCCTTCAGGGGGGAATTGAACGAGCAGTACTTC,CASSPFRGELNEQYF
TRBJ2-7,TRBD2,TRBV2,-,TGTGCCAGCAGTGAAGGTAGCGGGGGAGGCAGCTACGAGCAGTACTTC,CASSEGSGGGSYEQYF
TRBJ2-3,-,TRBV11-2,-,TGTGCCAGCAGCTTAGTGGGCAGGGCTACAGATACGCAGTATTTT,CASSLVGRATDTQYF
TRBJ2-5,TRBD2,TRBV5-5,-,TGTGCCAGCAGCTTGATGGCTAGCGGGCACCCCACTCAAGAGACCCAGTACTTC,CASSLMASGHPTQETQYF
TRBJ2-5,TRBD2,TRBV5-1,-,TGCGCCAGCAGCTACGCTAGCTGGCGGGAGCAAGAGACCCAGTACTTC,CASSYASWREQETQYF
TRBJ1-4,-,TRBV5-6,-,TGTGCCAGCAGCTCGAGCCTCCGGAGTGAAAAACTGTTTTTT,CASSSSLRSEKLFF
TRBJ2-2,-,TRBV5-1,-,TGCGCCAGCAGCTCGCCCGGCGACCGGGCGAACACCGGGGAGCTGTTTTTT,CASSSPGDRANTGELFF
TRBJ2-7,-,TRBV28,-,TGTGCCAGCAGTTCTCACCAGGGTGGCGAGCAGTACTTC,CASSSHQGGEQYF
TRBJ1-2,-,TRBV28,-,TGTGCCAGCAGTTTTGAAAGGGGCCGGGGCTACACCTTC,CASSFERGRGYTF
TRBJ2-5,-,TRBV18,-,TGTGCCAGCTCCCCGAGCCAAGAGACCCAGTACTTC,CASSPSQETQYF
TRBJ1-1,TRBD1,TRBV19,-,TGTGCCAGTAGTACCCTCCGGGACAGGGGGCTAGACACTGAAGCTTTCTTT,CASSTLRDRGLDTEAFF
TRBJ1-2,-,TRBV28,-,TGTGCCAGCAGTGGCAACAGGGTCTATGGCTACACCTTC,CASSGNRVYGYTF
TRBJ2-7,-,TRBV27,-,TGTGCCAGCAGTCCCCAGTTCCTGGAGGGAGAGCAGTACTTC,CASSPQFLEGEQYF
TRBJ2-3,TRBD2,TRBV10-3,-,TGTGCCATCAGTGCCCTAGCGGGAACAGGACCTAGCACAGATACGCAGTATTTT,CAISALAGTGPSTDTQYF
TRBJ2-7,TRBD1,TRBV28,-,TGTGCCAGCAGCCCATCCGGGCAGGGGGCCTACGAGCAGTACTTC,CASSPSGQGAYEQYF
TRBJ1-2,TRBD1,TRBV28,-,TGTGCCAGCAGTATTCCGGGACAGGGGTTAGGTTATGGCTACACCTTC,CASSIPGQGLGYGYTF
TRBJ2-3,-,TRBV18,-,TGTGCCAGCTCACCAAATAGCGTCAGGACAGATACGCAGTATTTT,CASSPNSVRTDTQYF
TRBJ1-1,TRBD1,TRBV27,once,TGTGCCAGCAGTTTTAGCGCAGGGGGCCACACTGAAGCTTTCTTT,CASSFSAGGHTEAFF
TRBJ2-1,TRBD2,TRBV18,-,TGTGCCAGCTCACCAGGGACTAGTTTCTACAATGAGCAGTTCTTC,CASSPGTSFYNEQFF
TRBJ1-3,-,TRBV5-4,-,TGTGCCAGCAGCTTGGACGGTAGCTCTGGAAACACCATATATTTT,CASSLDGSSGNTIYF
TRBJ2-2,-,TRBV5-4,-,TGTGCCAGCAGCTTTCGGCGGATACCCGGCAGGGAGCTGTTTTTT,CASSFRRIPGRELFF
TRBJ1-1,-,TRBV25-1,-,TGTGCCAGCAGTGAATCCTTGACAGGTATGAACACTGAAGCTTTCTTT,CASSESLTGMNTEAFF
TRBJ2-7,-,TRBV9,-,TGTGCCAGCAGCGTAGATAGACAGGCGGTGTCCTACGAGCAGTACTTC,CASSVDRQAVSYEQYF
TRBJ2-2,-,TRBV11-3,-,TGTGCCAGCAGCCCGAGGACTGCGAACACCGGGGAGCTGTTTTTT,CASSPRTANTGELFF
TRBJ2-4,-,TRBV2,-,TGTGCCAGCCGAAGGACGGGGGTAGTCGGCATTCAGTACTTC,CASRRTGVVGIQYF
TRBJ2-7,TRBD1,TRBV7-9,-,TGTGCCAGCAGCGACCGGGACAGGGGGAATGGGGCCTACGAGCAGTACTTC,CASSDRDRGNGAYEQYF
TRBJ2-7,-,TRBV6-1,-,TGTGCCAGCAGGAAGGTCAGGGACTCCTCCTACGAGCAGTACTTC,CASRKVRDSSYEQYF
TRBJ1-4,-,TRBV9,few,TGTGCCAGCAGCGTCGGGAGTCTCGGTGAAAAACTGTTTTTT,CASSVGSLGEKLFF
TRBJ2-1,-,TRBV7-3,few,TGTGCCAGCAGCGCTAGCTACAATGAGCAGTTCTTC,CASSASYNEQFF
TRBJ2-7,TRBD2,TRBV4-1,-,TGCGCCGGCAGCCAAGAAGCGGGAGAACGCCGCGAGCAGTACTTC,CAGSQEAGERREQYF
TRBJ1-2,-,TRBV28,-,TGTGCCAGCAGCGTCGGGGGGGTTAGTGATTTTGGTGGCTACACCTTC,CASSVGGVSDFGGYTF
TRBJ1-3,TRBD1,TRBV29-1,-,TGCAGCGTACAGGGGTCAATTGGAAACACCATATATTTT,CSVQGSIGNTIYF
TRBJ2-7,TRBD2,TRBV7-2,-,TGTGCCAGCAGCTTAAGCGGGACCCACTACGAGCAGTACTTC,CASSLSGTHYEQYF
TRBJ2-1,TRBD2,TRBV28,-,TGTGCCAGCAGTTTAGAACTAGCGGGAGGTGAGCAGTTCTTC,CASSLELAGGEQFF
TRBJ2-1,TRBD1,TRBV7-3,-,TGTGCCAGCAGCATTACAGGGGGCAGTTACAATGAGCAGTTCTTC,CASSITGGSYNEQFF
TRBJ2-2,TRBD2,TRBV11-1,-,TGTGCCAGCACCCCCGGACTAGCGGGAGTCGGGATCACCGGGGAGCTGTTTTTT,CASTPGLAGVGITGELFF
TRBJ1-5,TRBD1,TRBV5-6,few,TGTGCCAGCAGCAGGGGACAGTATCAGCCCCAGCATTTT,CASSRGQYQPQHF
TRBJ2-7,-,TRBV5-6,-,TGTGCCAGCAGCTTGGATGGCAGTCCGATCTACGAGCAGTACTTC,CASSLDGSPIYEQYF
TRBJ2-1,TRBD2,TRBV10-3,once,TGTGCCATCAGTGAGTCGACTAGCGGGAGCTCCTACAATGAGCAGTTCTTC,CAISESTSGSSYNEQFF
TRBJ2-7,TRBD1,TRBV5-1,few,TGCGCCAGCAGCTTGGCCAGGGGGTCCTACGAGCAGTACTTC,CASSLARGSYEQYF
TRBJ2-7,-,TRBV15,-,TGTGCCACCAGCCTTTACCCACCCGGCGAGCAGTACTTC,CATSLYPPGEQYF
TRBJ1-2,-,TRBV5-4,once,TGTGCCAGCAGCCCAACACAACAGGGTATTAAGGGTGGCTACACCTTC,CASSPTQQGIKGGYTF
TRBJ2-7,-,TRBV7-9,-,TGTGCCAGCAGCAGGACAGCCTACGAGCAGTACTTC,CASSRTAYEQYF
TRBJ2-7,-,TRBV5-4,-,TGTGCCAGCAGCGTACAAGCGATGGAGCAGTACTTC,CASSVQAMEQYF
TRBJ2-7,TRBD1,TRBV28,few,TGTGCCAGCAGGACATCAGGTACGACAGGGTTATACGAGCAGTACTTC,CASRTSGTTGLYEQYF
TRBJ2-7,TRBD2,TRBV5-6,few,TGTGCCAGCAGCACGGGCGGGACTATGGGTTACGAGCAGTACTTC,CASSTGGTMGYEQYF
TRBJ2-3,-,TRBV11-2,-,TGTGCCAGCAGCTTCGGGGCAGGGGACGCAGATACGCAGTATTTT,CASSFGAGDADTQYF
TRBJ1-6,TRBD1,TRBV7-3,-,TGTGCCAGCAGCTCAGGACAGGGCTATAATTCACCCCTCCACTTT,CASSSGQGYNSPLHF